One and the same sample provided the 25 T cell receptor beta chains below, sequenced in a study of blood T cells in healthy people across ages. A second PCR, run for roughly 7 to 11 cycles, used a sample-barcoded 5' primer plus a J-beta primer mix. TCRdb passed the 5' RACE reads through MiXCR, listing each CDR3 protein once. Of 1.5 million to 2 million distinct CDR3 sequences detected, about 49% appear once; the ten largest clones hold around 2.1%. The sequenced sample was blood. These receptors were obtained from a middle-aged woman in good health.

A word on this clonotype: Relative to the germline gene, one junction end is altered; a read error may explain this. This chain uses TRBV3-1 with TRBJ2-5; D is unresolved. The germline V gene has CDR1 LGHDT and CDR2 YNNKEL (reference sequence). CDR3 length: 15 residues. The CDR3 sequence: CACSQGTQLQETQYF. The CDR3 coding sequence is TGTGCCTGCAGCCAAGGAACACAGCTACAAGAGACCCAGTACTTC.

This clonotype appeared a few times. This sequence joins TRBV27 and TRBJ2-5; 7 bases fit TRBD2. Trimming took 6 bases from V and 4 from J; bases not matched to a gene: 20. The germline V gene has CDR1 MNHEY and CDR2 SMNVEV (reference sequence). The CDR3 has 18 residues. CDR3 sequence (DNA): TGTGCCAGCAGCGATAATACCCGCGGACTAGGAGGGAGAGAGACCCAGTACTTC. This codes for CASSDNTRGLGGRETQYF.

This clonotype was observed a few times. This sequence joins TRBV6-6 and TRBJ2-3; D not certain. The CDR3 runs to 15 residues. Germline V gene lookup returns CDR1 MNHNY and CDR2 SVGAGI (reference sequence). With 7 bases removed from V and 0 bases from J, the gap between germline ends came to 14 bases. CDR3 amino acids: CASTTLPGSTDTQYF. The CDR3 DNA sequence: TGTGCCAGCACTACCCTCCCGGGTAGCACAGATACGCAGTATTTT.

This clonotype was observed a handful of times. The chain carries TRBV12-3 or TRBV12-4 and TRBJ2-7; possibly TRBD1 for D (5 bases). Trimming took 3 bases from V and 5 from J, leaving 11 bases between them. The CDR3 totals 13 residues. The CDR3 bases are TGTGCCAGCAGTTTGGTTTCAGGGAACGAGCAGTACTTC. It translates to CASSLVSGNEQYF.

The chain carries TRBV4-3 and TRBJ2-7; 11 positions agree with TRBD2. The CDR3 contains 18 residues. Trimming took 4 bases from V and 1 from J; bases not matched to a gene: 12. The germline V gene has CDR1 LGHNA and CDR2 YSLEER. CDR3 region: CASSLSWASGGISYEQYF. The CDR3 coding sequence is TGCGCCAGCAGCCTCTCTTGGGCTAGCGGGGGGATATCCTACGAGCAGTACTTC.

This clonotype was found a few times. This chain joins TRBV12-3 or TRBV12-4 and TRBJ2-5; TRBD1 is a possible D gene (5 bases). There are 15 residues in the CDR3. Trimming shortened V by 5 bases and J by 0 bases, and 13 bases separated the two germline ends. In DNA, the CDR3 is TGTGCCAGCAGTCGACAGCCAAGCCACCAAGAGACCCAGTACTTC. Protein sequence: CASSRQPSHQETQYF.

The rearrangement uses TRBV28 and TRBJ2-1; 10 nucleotides match TRBD2. The CDR3 is 15 residues long. Germline lookup yields CDR1 MDHEN and CDR2 SYDVKM. The junction had 7 bases not matched to a gene; V was cut back by 4 bases and J by 7 bases. Here the CDR3 DNA reads TGTGCCAGCAGTTCCCCTGCTAGCGGGAGAAATGAGCAGTTCTTC. Its translation: CASSSPASGRNEQFF.

The chain employs TRBV10-3 and TRBJ1-5; D is ambiguous. This CDR3 region has 17 residues. Trimming took 3 bases from V and 6 from J, leaving 21 bases between them. Germline loops: CDR1 ENHRY, CDR2 SYGVKD. CDR3 DNA sequence: TGTGCCATCAGTGAATCGGCGGGCCCCCCGATAGGTCAGCCCCAGCATTTT. Encoded protein: CAISESAGPPIGQPQHF.

The CDR3 loop reads CASRSGQPTDTQYF. The CDR3, as DNA: TGTGCCAGCAGGTCGGGACAGCCGACAGATACGCAGTATTTT. This rearrangement joins TRBV27 to TRBJ2-3; 7 bases fit TRBD1. Germline CDR1 is MNHEY and CDR2 is SMNVEV (reference sequence). V trimming: 6 bases; J trimming: 3 bases; junction bases outside the gene matches: 6. The CDR3 runs to 14 residues.

V is TRBV6-5 and J is TRBJ2-3; a weak D match, TRBD1 (5 bases). Per the germline V gene, CDR1 is MNHEY and CDR2 is SVGAGI. The CDR3 sequence is 14 residues long. V gave up 1 base and J gave up 1 base, with 6 bases separating them. The CDR3 DNA reads as TGTGCCAGCAGTTACTGGGGCCGCACAGATACGCAGTATTTT. Translating gives CASSYWGRTDTQYF.

The chain uses TRBV27 and TRBJ1-1, with 8 bases aligning to TRBD1. This CDR3 is built from 13 residues. V lost 8 bases and J lost 2; bases outside the gene matches: 4. Germline V lookup: CDR1 MNHEY, CDR2 SMNVEV (reference sequence). The CDR3, as DNA: TGTGCCAGCCAGGGGACAGGAAACACTGAAGCTTTCTTT. This translates into CASQGTGNTEAFF.

This clonotype occurred a few times. The rearrangement uses TRBV5-6 and TRBJ2-7, with D hard to call. The germline CDR1 and CDR2 sequences are SGHDT and YYEEEE. V was cut by 2 bases and J by 5 bases, with 11 bases left in between. The CDR3 loop spans 13 amino acids. Written as DNA, the CDR3 is TGTGCCAGCAGCTTCGGGCAGCGAAACGAGCAGTACTTC. Translated: CASSFGQRNEQYF.

This clonotype was seen more than once but under ten times. V usage is TRBV5-1 and J usage is TRBJ2-7; D gene unclear. CDR1 and CDR2 from the germline V gene are SGHRS and YFSETQ. V shed 4 bases and J shed 0 bases, with 26 bases lying between them. This CDR3 is 19 amino acids long. The CDR3 DNA reads as TGCGCCAGCAGCAGAGTTAATATTAGGGCAGGCGTCAGCTCCTACGAGCAGTACTTC. It translates to CASSRVNIRAGVSSYEQYF.

Only a few counts were recorded for this clonotype. V gene TRBV29-1 combines with J gene TRBJ1-2; D is unclear. Germline V CDR1 and CDR2: SQVTM, ANQGSEA. This CDR3 comprises 14 residues. With 3 bases removed from V and 3 bases from J, the gap between germline ends came to 14 bases. The CDR3: CSVDSRGQDYGYTF. The CDR3 DNA is TGCAGCGTTGATTCCCGAGGTCAAGACTATGGCTACACCTTC. The whole variable domain, remainder taken from reference TRBV29-1 and TRBJ1-2, is SAVISQKPSRDICQRGTSLTIQCQVDSQVTMMFWYRQQPGQSLTLIATANQGSEATYESGFVIDKFPISRPNLTFSTLTVSNMSPEDSSIYLCSVDSRGQDYGYTFGSGTRLTVV.

This chain connects TRBV6-5 to TRBJ1-4, with D tentatively TRBD1 (5 bases). The CDR3 is made up of 14 amino acids. The germline CDR1 and CDR2 sequences are MNHEY and SVGAGI. Trimming shortened V by 2 bases and J by 6 bases, and 10 bases separated the two germline ends. In DNA, the CDR3 is TGTGCCAGCAGTTACGGGGGGGGGGATGAAAAACTGTTTTTT. This codes for CASSYGGGDEKLFF.

V and J are TRBV9 and TRBJ1-6; D remains ambiguous. The CDR3 is 15 residues long. CDR1 is SGDLS and CDR2 is YYNGEE in the germline V gene. Trimming removed 0 bases at V and 5 bases at J, with 9 bases between. CDR3 loop: CASSVDTENNSPLHF. CDR3 sequence (DNA): TGTGCCAGCAGCGTAGACACAGAAAATAATTCACCCCTCCACTTT. Complete variable domain (other parts from reference TRBV9 and TRBJ1-6): DSGVTQTPKHLITATGQRVTLRCSPRSGDLSVYWYQQSLDQGLQFLIQYYNGEERAKGNILERFSAQQFPDLHSELNLSSLELGDSALYFCASSVDTENNSPLHFGNGTRLTVT.

V usage is TRBV15 and J usage is TRBJ2-3; 7 bases fit TRBD2. This CDR3 is 15 amino acids long. With V trimmed by 6 bases and J by 1 base, 7 bases remained unmatched. Germline CDR1 is LNHNV and CDR2 is YYDKDF (reference sequence). The CDR3 loop reads CATSAILAGTDTQYF. The DNA of the CDR3 is TGTGCCACCAGTGCGATTCTAGCGGGCACAGATACGCAGTATTTT. The full variable domain, its missing parts supplied by reference TRBV15 and TRBJ2-3, is DAMVIQNPRYQVTQFGKPVTLSCSQTLNHNVMYWYQQKSSQAPKLLFHYYDKDFNNEADTPDNFQSRRPNTSFCFLDIRSPGLGDTAMYLCATSAILAGTDTQYFGPGTRLTVL.

The chain joins TRBV20-1 to TRBJ1-1; D ambiguous. The CDR3 contains 13 residues. Germline lookup yields CDR1 DFQATT and CDR2 SNEGSKA (reference sequence). This CDR3 reads CRALLGVDTEAFF. For the CDR3, the DNA is TGCAGGGCCTTACTGGGAGTGGACACTGAAGCTTTCTTT.

The chain carries TRBV24-1 and TRBJ2-1; D not certain. Germline V gene data show CDR1 as KGHDR and CDR2 as SFDVKD. Trimming cost V 2 bases and J 10 bases, with 11 bases left between them. This CDR3 is built from 13 residues. DNA of the CDR3: TGTGCCACCAGTGATTCCAACCTTAGGGAGCAGTTCTTC. This translates into CATSDSNLREQFF.

The chain combines TRBV7-8 with TRBJ2-1; 8 bases line up with TRBD1. J lost 5 bases, V lost 1 base, and 13 bases had no gene match. Germline CDR1 and CDR2: SGHVS and FQNEAQ. The CDR3 has 18 residues. CDR3 nucleotides: TGTGCCAGCAGCTTAGATCGGGCGACAGGGGTTCAGCACAATGAGCAGTTCTTC. Translating gives CASSLDRATGVQHNEQFF.

This sequence joins TRBV7-3 and TRBJ1-5; D ambiguous. Germline CDR1 is SGHTA and CDR2 is FQGTGA. With 4 bases removed from V and 3 bases from J, the gap between germline ends came to 7 bases. The CDR3 spans 13 residues. The CDR3, as DNA: TGTGCCAGCAGCTCCACAGTCAATCAGCCCCAGCATTTT. Translated: CASSSTVNQPQHF.

The chain uses TRBV5-1 and TRBJ1-2, with D maybe TRBD1 (6 bases). This CDR3 has 14 residues. CDR1 is SGHRS and CDR2 is YFSETQ in the germline V gene. V was trimmed by 2 bases and J by 7 bases, leaving 15 bases between them. CDR3: CASSFPGQAVGYTF. CDR3 bases: TGCGCCAGCAGCTTCCCGGGACAAGCTGTTGGCTACACCTTC.

This clonotype appeared many times. The rearrangement joins TRBV20-1 to TRBJ1-2; D gene uncertain. The CDR3 loop spans 15 amino acids. Trimming pared 0 bases from V and 2 bases from J, leaving 13 bases between. Looked up from germline, CDR1 is DFQATT and CDR2 is SNEGSKA (reference sequence). DNA of the CDR3: TGCAGTGCTAGAGAGCCGGTGGCGGGAAACTATGGCTACACCTTC. Translating gives CSAREPVAGNYGYTF.

In its sample, this clonotype was seen once. The gene calls are TRBV7-9 and TRBJ2-7; TRBD1 matches 7 bases. CDR1 and CDR2 from the germline V gene are SEHNR and FQNEAQ (reference sequence). The junction had 4 bases not matched to a gene; V was cut back by 5 bases and J by 6 bases. The length of the CDR3 is 12 residues. The CDR3 protein is CASSRDSLEQYF. Written as DNA, the CDR3 is TGTGCCAGCAGCCGGGACAGTCTCGAGCAGTACTTC. The entire variable domain, with the rest obtained from reference TRBV7-9 and TRBJ2-7, is as follows: DTGVSQNPRHKITKRGQNVTFRCDPISEHNRLYWYRQTLGQGPEFLTYFQNEAQLEKSRLLSDRFSAERPKGSFSTLEIQRTEQGDSAMYLCASSRDSLEQYFGPGTRLTVT.

This clonotype was detected only a few times. The chain carries TRBV7-9 and TRBJ1-1; D possibly corresponds to TRBD1 (6 bases). The germline gives CDR1 SEHNR, CDR2 FQNEAQ (reference sequence). The CDR3 runs to 14 residues. V was clipped by 3 bases and J by 1 base, with 9 bases between them. The CDR3 DNA reads as TGTGCCAGCAGCTTCAACAGGGCGAACACTGAAGCTTTCTTT. It yields the protein CASSFNRANTEAFF.